This TCR beta chain stems from a study of blood T cells in healthy people across ages. Investigators took around 11 milliliters of peripheral blood from every donor. This clonotype was counted many times. V trimming: 4 bases; J trimming: 5 bases; junction bases outside the gene matches: 19. Per germline, CDR1 SQVTM and CDR2 ANQGSEA. The CDR3 extends over 17 amino acids. The authors ran a second PCR of roughly 6 to 12 cycles using a sample-barcoded 5' primer and a J-beta primer mix. TCRdb reprocessed the 5' RACE reads with MiXCR, giving one entry per CDR3 protein. The data contain about 780,000 distinct CDR3 sequences, less than 60% of them seen just once; the ten biggest clones take up about a sixth.

The source is a man older than 75 in good health. The material sequenced was blood. The V call is TRBV29-1, the J call TRBJ2-5; 7 bases map to TRBD2. The CDR3 reads CSVVTGGRNTGVETQYF. CDR3 nucleotide sequence: TGCAGCGTTGTAACGGGAGGCAGAAATACCGGGGTGGAGACCCAGTACTTC.